This T cell receptor beta chain was sequenced for a study of blood T cell repertoires in COVID-19. Trimming took off 0 bases at V and 2 bases at J, with 8 bases between the two ends. The germline V gene encodes CDR1 SGHRS and CDR2 YFSETQ. This CDR3 spans 14 amino acids. Sequenced by immunoSEQ multiplex PCR; TCRdb stores in-frame clones only, minus some. Among some 130,000 clones listed, 90% were seen once. The chain employs TRBV5-1 and TRBJ1-2, with D tentatively TRBD1 (5 bases). Sequencing used peripheral blood. This sequence originates from a man aged 55-75 years with COVID-19, enrolled during active disease. The CDR3 region is CASSLDRQNYGYTF. CDR3 nucleotides: TGCGCCAGCAGCTTGGACAGGCAAAACTATGGCTACACCTTC.